This T cell receptor (beta chain) comes out of a study of blood T cells in healthy people across ages. Study results and limitations: TCR beta diversity correlated strongly with naive T cell percentage. A roughly linear age-dependent decrease characterized TCR beta diversity per million T cells.

Regarding this clonotype: Its antigen is undetermined.

The authors ran a second PCR of roughly 6 to 11 cycles using a sample-barcoded 5' primer and a J-beta primer mix. The template-switch adaptor was a 5' adaptor with 12 random nucleotides. It tagged each cDNA molecule. TCRdb re-called the 5' RACE reads through MiXCR, storing one row per CDR3 protein. Of over 1,200,000 distinct CDR3 sequences detected, 59% appear once; the ten largest clones hold 6.5% to 8%. The CDR3 spans 12 residues. Germline assignment: CDR1 SGHTA and CDR2 FQGNSA. With 8 bases removed from V and 5 bases from J, the gap between germline ends came to 12 bases. The sequencing input was blood. The receptor comes from a young man in good health. The chain links TRBV7-2 to TRBJ1-1; no firm D call. CDR3 residues: CASLNPSTEAFF. DNA for the CDR3: TGTGCCAGCCTTAACCCCAGTACTGAAGCTTTCTTT. Supplemented by reference TRBV7-2 and TRBJ1-1, the full variable domain reads GAGVSQSPSNKVTEKGKDVELRCDPISGHTALYWYRQSLGQGLEFLIYFQGNSAPDKSGLPSDRFSAERTGGSVSTLTIQRTQQEDSAVYLCASLNPSTEAFFGQGTRLTVV.